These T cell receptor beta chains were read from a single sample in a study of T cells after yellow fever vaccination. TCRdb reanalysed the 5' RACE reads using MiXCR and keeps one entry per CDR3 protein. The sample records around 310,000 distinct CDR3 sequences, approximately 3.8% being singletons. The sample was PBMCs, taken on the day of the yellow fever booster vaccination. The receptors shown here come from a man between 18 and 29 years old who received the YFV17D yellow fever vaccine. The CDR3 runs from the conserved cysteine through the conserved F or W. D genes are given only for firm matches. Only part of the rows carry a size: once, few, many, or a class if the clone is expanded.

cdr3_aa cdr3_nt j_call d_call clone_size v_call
CASSLAYNEQFF TGTGCCAGCAGCTTGGCCTACAATGAGCAGTTCTTC TRBJ2-1 - many TRBV5-4
CASGVNEQFF TGTGCCAGCGGGGTGAATGAGCAGTTCTTC TRBJ2-1 - many TRBV6-5
CASSVQGDNSPLHF TGTGCCAGCAGCGTACAGGGAGATAATTCACCCCTCCACTTT TRBJ1-6 - few TRBV9
CSASISGANVLTF TGCAGTGCTAGTATATCTGGGGCCAACGTCCTGACTTTC TRBJ2-6 - - TRBV20-1
CASSLEGTGSETQYF TGCGCCAGCAGCTTGGAGGGGACAGGGAGCGAGACCCAGTACTTC TRBJ2-5 TRBD1 many TRBV5-1
CASSLRGSDTQYF TGTGCCAGCAGTTTACGGGGGTCAGATACGCAGTATTTT TRBJ2-3 - many TRBV12-3/TRBV12-4
CASSLSTSGGVQETQYF TGTGCCAGCAGCCTATCGACTAGCGGGGGGGTACAAGAGACCCAGTACTTC TRBJ2-5 TRBD2 - TRBV9
CAWSVKGGTDTQYF TGTGCCTGGAGTGTCAAAGGCGGCACAGATACGCAGTATTTT TRBJ2-3 - many TRBV30
CASNSRGRGRRYEQYF TGTGCCAGCAATTCCCGGGGTAGGGGAAGAAGGTACGAGCAGTACTTC TRBJ2-7 - few TRBV28
CASSGEPGGQETQYF TGTGCCAGCAGTGGCGAGCCGGGAGGACAAGAGACCCAGTACTTC TRBJ2-5 TRBD2 many TRBV2
CASSPGGVGGMETQYF TGTGCCAGCAGCCCGGGGGGGGTAGGAGGCATGGAGACCCAGTACTTC TRBJ2-5 TRBD2 - TRBV28
CASSAGTSFGAKNIQYF TGTGCCAGCAGCGCGGGGACTTCTTTTGGGGCCAAAAACATTCAGTACTTC TRBJ2-4 - - TRBV9
CASMVGQGRTQYF TGCGCCAGCATGGTGGGACAGGGTAGGACCCAGTACTTC TRBJ2-5 TRBD1 many TRBV5-1
CASSLDGRGSEQYF TGTGCCAGCAGCTTGGACGGCAGGGGATCCGAGCAGTACTTC TRBJ2-7 - - TRBV5-4
CASSLRDRGLEETQYF TGTGCCAGCAGCTTAAGGGACAGGGGGTTGGAAGAGACCCAGTACTTC TRBJ2-5 TRBD1 - TRBV7-9
CSAVKRDGKNTEAFF TGCAGTGCAGTAAAAAGGGACGGGAAGAACACTGAAGCTTTCTTT TRBJ1-1 - many TRBV20-1
CASSELQGAGGYTF TGTGCCAGCTCAGAACTCCAGGGGGCAGGTGGCTACACCTTC TRBJ1-2 TRBD1 - TRBV18
CASSHSLGYGYTF TGTGCCAGCAGCCACAGTTTAGGCTATGGCTACACCTTC TRBJ1-2 - many TRBV5-5
CASSPTGQGPLYDGYTF TGTGCCAGCAGCCCAACGGGACAGGGGCCCCTCTATGACGGCTACACCTTC TRBJ1-2 TRBD1 few TRBV3-1
CASSLGSGVLDEQFF TGTGCCAGCAGCTTGGGTAGCGGGGTATTGGATGAGCAGTTCTTC TRBJ2-1 TRBD2 - TRBV5-5
CASSYSGGGRPGELFF TGTGCCAGCAGTTACTCTGGGGGGGGGCGGCCTGGGGAGCTGTTTTTT TRBJ2-2 - many TRBV6-5
CASSPVGQGTDTQYF TGTGCCAGCTCACCGGTCGGGCAGGGCACAGATACGCAGTATTTT TRBJ2-3 - many TRBV18
CATSRDPGQHQQPQHF TGTGCCACCAGCAGAGATCCGGGGCAGCATCAACAGCCCCAGCATTTT TRBJ1-5 - few TRBV15
CAIRDRGQENNSPLHF TGTGCCATCAGAGACAGGGGGCAAGAAAATAATTCACCCCTCCACTTT TRBJ1-6 TRBD1 few TRBV10-3
CASSLGTGEKLFF TGTGCCAGCAGTTTGGGGACAGGGGAAAAACTGTTTTTT TRBJ1-4 TRBD1 many TRBV12-3/TRBV12-4
CASLPVGDTQYF TGTGCCAGCTTACCGGTCGGAGATACGCAGTATTTT TRBJ2-3 - many TRBV7-2
CASSRQVPNYNEQFF TGTGCCAGCAGCAGACAGGTCCCGAATTACAATGAGCAGTTCTTC TRBJ2-1 - many TRBV2
CASSLFRGRDTGELFF TGTGCCAGCAGCTTATTCAGGGGGAGGGACACCGGGGAGCTGTTTTTT TRBJ2-2 - many TRBV11-2
CASSLIWGITEAFF TGTGCCAGCAGTTTAATTTGGGGCATCACTGAAGCTTTCTTT TRBJ1-1 - few TRBV27
CASTAIEAGVTEAFF TGTGCCAGCACCGCCATAGAGGCCGGGGTCACTGAAGCTTTCTTT TRBJ1-1 - many TRBV7-9
CASSLRLPNQETQYF TGCGCCAGCAGCTTACGGCTCCCCAACCAAGAGACCCAGTACTTC TRBJ2-5 - many TRBV5-1
CASSLELAGIYNEQFF TGTGCCAGCAGCTTGGAGCTAGCGGGGATATACAATGAGCAGTTCTTC TRBJ2-1 TRBD2 many TRBV5-6
CAHAGGSGANVLTF TGTGCCCATGCGGGGGGGTCTGGGGCCAACGTCCTGACTTTC TRBJ2-6 TRBD2 - TRBV19
CASSLGGRSGYTF TGTGCCAGCAGCCTTGGGGGCCGGTCGGGCTACACCTTC TRBJ1-2 - - TRBV4-2
CSAIDGYGYTF TGCAGTGCTATCGATGGTTACGGCTACACCTTC TRBJ1-2 - few TRBV20-1
CARFRQGKGIRNTGELFF TGCGCCAGGTTCCGACAGGGAAAAGGAATCCGGAACACCGGGGAGCTGTTTTTT TRBJ2-2 TRBD1 few TRBV5-1
CASSPSDRRPHNEKLFF TGTGCCAGCAGCCCCTCGGACAGACGCCCCCATAATGAAAAACTGTTTTTT TRBJ1-4 - many TRBV7-9
CASSAPRLGLAGSGHEQFF TGTGCCAGCAGTGCACCCCGACTTGGACTAGCGGGAAGCGGACATGAGCAGTTCTTC TRBJ2-1 TRBD2 many TRBV12-3/TRBV12-4
CASRTVGGSTDTQYF TGTGCCAGCAGAACCGTGGGCGGGAGCACAGATACGCAGTATTTT TRBJ2-3 - - TRBV27
CATSRDRVEADTQYF TGTGCCACCAGCAGAGATCGGGTAGAGGCAGATACGCAGTATTTT TRBJ2-3 - few TRBV15
CASSQGLRAIYEQYF TGTGCCAGCAGCCAAGGACTGCGGGCGATTTACGAGCAGTACTTC TRBJ2-7 - many TRBV3-1
CSAHTSGIQDNQPQHF TGCAGTGCCCATACGTCAGGGATACAGGACAATCAGCCCCAGCATTTT TRBJ1-5 - few TRBV20-1